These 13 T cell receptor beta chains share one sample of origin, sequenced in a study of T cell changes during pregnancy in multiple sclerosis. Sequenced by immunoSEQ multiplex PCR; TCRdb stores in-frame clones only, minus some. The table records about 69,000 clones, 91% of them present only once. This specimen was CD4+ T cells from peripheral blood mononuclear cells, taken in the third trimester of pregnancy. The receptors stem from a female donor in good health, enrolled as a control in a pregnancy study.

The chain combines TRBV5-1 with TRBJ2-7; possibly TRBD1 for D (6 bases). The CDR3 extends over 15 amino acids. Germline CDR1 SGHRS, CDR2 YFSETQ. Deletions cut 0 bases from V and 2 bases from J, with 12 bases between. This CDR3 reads CASSLDGDKTYEQYF. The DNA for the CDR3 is TGCGCCAGCAGCTTGGATGGGGACAAAACCTACGAGCAGTACTTC. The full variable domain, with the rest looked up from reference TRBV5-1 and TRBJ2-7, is KAGVTQTPRYLIKTRGQQVTLSCSPISGHRSVSWYQQTPGQGLQFLFEYFSETQRNKGNFPGRFSGRQFSNSRSEMNVSTLELGDSALYLCASSLDGDKTYEQYFGPGTRLTVT.

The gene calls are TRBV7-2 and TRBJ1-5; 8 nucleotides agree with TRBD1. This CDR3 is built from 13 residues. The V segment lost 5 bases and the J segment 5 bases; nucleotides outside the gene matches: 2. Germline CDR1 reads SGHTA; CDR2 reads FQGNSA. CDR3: CASSLDRDQPQHF. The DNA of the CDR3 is TGTGCCAGCAGCCTGGACAGGGATCAGCCCCAGCATTTT.

The CDR3 reads CASSSRGGNTIYF. As DNA, the CDR3 is TGTGCCAGCAGTTCCAGGGGCGGAAACACCATATATTTT. The genes are TRBV2 and TRBJ1-3, with D perhaps matching TRBD1 (6 bases). The CDR3 has 13 residues. The germline V gene has CDR1 SNHLY and CDR2 FYNNEI. Trimming shortened V by 5 bases and J by 4 bases, and 9 bases separated the two germline ends.

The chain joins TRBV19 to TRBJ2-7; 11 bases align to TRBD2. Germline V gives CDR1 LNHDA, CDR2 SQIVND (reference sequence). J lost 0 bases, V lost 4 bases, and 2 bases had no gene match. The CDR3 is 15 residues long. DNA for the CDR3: TGTGCCAGTAGTAAGGGACTAGCGGACTCCTACGAGCAGTACTTC. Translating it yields CASSKGLADSYEQYF.

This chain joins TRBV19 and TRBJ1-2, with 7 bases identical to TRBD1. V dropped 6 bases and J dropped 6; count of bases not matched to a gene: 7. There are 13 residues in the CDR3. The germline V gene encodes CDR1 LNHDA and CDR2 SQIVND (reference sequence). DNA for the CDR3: TGTGCCAGTAGCCAAGACAGGGAGAATGGCTACACCTTC. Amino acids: CASSQDRENGYTF.

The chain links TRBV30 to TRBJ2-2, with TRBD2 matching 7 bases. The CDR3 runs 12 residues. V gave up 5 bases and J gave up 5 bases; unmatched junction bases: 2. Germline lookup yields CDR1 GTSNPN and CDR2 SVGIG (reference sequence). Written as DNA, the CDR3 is TGTGCCTGGGGACTAGGGACCGGGGAGCTGTTTTTT. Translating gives CAWGLGTGELFF.

CDR3 nucleotide sequence: TGTGCCAGCTCACCGGACAGGGCATCCTCCTACAATGAGCAGTTCTTC. Translating gives CASSPDRASSYNEQFF. This chain joins TRBV18 and TRBJ2-1; 8 bases agree with TRBD1. V dropped 3 bases and J dropped 0; count of bases not matched to a gene: 4. From germline, CDR1 is KGHSH and CDR2 LQKENI. The CDR3 totals 16 residues. The whole variable domain, remainder taken from reference TRBV18 and TRBJ2-1, is NAGVMQNPRHLVRRRGQEARLRCSPMKGHSHVYWYRQLPEEGLKFMVYLQKENIIDESGMPKERFSAEFPKEGPSILRIQQVVRGDSAAYFCASSPDRASSYNEQFFGPGTRLTVL.

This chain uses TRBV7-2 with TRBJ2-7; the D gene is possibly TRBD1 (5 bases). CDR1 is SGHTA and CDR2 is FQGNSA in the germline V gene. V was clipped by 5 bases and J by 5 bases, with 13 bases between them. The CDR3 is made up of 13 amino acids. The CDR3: CASSAQGYNEQYF. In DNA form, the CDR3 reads TGTGCCAGCAGCGCTCAGGGTTACAACGAGCAGTACTTC.

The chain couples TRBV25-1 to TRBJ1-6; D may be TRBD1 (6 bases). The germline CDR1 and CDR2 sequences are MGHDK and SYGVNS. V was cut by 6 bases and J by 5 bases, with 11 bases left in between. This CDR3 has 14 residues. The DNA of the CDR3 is TGTGCCAGCAGAGGGGGACGGAATAATTCACCCCTCCACTTT. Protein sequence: CASRGGRNNSPLHF.

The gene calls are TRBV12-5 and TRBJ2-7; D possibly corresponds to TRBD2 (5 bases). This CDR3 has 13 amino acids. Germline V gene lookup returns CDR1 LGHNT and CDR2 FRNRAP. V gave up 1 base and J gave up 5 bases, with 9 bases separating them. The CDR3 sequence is CASGLAGGHEQYF. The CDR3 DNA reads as TGTGCTAGTGGTTTGGCGGGCGGGCACGAGCAGTACTTC.

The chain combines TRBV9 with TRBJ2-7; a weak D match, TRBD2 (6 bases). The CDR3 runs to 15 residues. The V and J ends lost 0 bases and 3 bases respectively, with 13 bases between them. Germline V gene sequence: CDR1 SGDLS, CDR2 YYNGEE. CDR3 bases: TGTGCCAGCAGCGTAGCGGAGGGGTCAGGCTACGAGCAGTACTTC. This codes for CASSVAEGSGYEQYF.

CDR3 nucleotide sequence: TGTGCCAGCTCACCACCGAGCCTAGAGGGAAACACCATATATTTT. It specifies CASSPPSLEGNTIYF. The rearrangement links TRBV18 to TRBJ1-3; unclear D gene. The CDR3 extends over 15 amino acids. Germline CDR1 and CDR2: KGHSH and LQKENI. V was pared by 0 bases and J by 4 bases, with 10 bases between.

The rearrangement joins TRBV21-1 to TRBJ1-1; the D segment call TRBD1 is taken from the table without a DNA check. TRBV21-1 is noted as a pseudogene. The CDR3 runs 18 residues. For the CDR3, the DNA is TGTGCCAGCAGCGACCGGGACAGGGGGGAGAGGAAAAACACTGAAGCTTTCTTT. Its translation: CASSDRDRGERKNTEAFF.